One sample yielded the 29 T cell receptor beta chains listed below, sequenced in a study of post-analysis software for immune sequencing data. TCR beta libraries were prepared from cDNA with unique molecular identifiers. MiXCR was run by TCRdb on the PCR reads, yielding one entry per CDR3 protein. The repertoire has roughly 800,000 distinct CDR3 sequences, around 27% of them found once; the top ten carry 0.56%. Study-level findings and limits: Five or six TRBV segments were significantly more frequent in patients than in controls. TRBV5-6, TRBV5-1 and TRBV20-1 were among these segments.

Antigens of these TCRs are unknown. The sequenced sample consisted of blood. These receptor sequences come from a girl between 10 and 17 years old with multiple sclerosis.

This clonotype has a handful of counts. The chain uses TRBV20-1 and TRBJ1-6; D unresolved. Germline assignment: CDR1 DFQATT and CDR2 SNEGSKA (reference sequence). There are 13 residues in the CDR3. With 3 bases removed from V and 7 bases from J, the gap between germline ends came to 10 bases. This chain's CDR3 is CSASGRSNSPLHF. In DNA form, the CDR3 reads TGCAGTGCTAGCGGACGGTCCAATTCACCCCTCCACTTT.

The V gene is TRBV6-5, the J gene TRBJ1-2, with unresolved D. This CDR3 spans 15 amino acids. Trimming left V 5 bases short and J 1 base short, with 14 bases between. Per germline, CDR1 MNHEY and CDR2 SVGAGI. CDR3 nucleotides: TGTGCCAGCAGTCTCGGCACGCCCAATAACTATGGCTACACCTTC. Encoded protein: CASSLGTPNNYGYTF.

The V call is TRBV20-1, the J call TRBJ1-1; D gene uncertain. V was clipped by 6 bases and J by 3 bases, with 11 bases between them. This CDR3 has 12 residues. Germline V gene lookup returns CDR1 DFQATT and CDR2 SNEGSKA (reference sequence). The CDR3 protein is CSAPGLDTEAFF. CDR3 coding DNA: TGCAGTGCCCCGGGCCTAGACACTGAAGCTTTCTTT.

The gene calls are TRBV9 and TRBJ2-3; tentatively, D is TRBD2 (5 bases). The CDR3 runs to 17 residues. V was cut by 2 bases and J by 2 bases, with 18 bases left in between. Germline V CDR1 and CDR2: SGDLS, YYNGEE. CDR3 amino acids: CASSVGVGSAHTDTQYF. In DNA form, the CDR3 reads TGTGCCAGCAGCGTTGGAGTAGGTAGCGCGCACACAGATACGCAGTATTTT.

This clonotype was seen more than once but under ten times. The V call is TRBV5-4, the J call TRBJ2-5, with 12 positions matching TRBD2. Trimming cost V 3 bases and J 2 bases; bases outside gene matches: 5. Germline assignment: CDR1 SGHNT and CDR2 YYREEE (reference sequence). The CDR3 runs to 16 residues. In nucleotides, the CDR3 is TGTGCCAGCAGCTCAATGACTAGCGGGAGACAAGAGACCCAGTACTTC. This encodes CASSSMTSGRQETQYF.

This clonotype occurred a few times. The CDR3 here is CASSDRGLENIQYF. CDR3 nucleotides: TGTGCCAGCAGCGACAGGGGGCTTGAAAACATTCAGTACTTC. The chain employs TRBV12-3 or TRBV12-4 and TRBJ2-4, with 10 nucleotides matching TRBD1. The CDR3 runs 14 residues. V lost 6 bases, J lost 5 bases, and 4 bases stayed unmatched.

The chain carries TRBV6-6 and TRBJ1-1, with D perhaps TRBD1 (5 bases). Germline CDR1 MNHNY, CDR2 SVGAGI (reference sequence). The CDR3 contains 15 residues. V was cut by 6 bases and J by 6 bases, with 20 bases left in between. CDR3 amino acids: CASSQNQPTQAEAFF. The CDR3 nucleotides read TGTGCCAGCAGCCAGAATCAACCGACACAGGCTGAAGCTTTCTTT.

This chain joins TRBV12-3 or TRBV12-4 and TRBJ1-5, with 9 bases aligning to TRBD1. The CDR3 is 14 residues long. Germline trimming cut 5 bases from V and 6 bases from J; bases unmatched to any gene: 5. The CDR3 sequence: CASSDTGGFQPQHF. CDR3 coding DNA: TGTGCCAGCAGTGATACAGGGGGCTTTCAGCCCCAGCATTTT.

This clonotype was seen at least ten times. The CDR3 nucleotides read TGCAGTGCTAGGTTGCCAGGGAACAATGAGCAGTTCTTC. Translating gives CSARLPGNNEQFF. This chain uses TRBV20-1 with TRBJ2-1; D is possibly TRBD1 (5 bases). CDR1 is DFQATT, CDR2 SNEGSKA, per germline (reference sequence). V was shortened by 3 bases and J by 5 bases, with 11 bases between the two germline ends. The CDR3 is 13 residues long.

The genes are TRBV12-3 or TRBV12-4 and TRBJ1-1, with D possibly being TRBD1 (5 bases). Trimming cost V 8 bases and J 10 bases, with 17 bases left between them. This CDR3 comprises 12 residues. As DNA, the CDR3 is TGTGCCAGCGCATCTCGGGGAGGGGTAGCTTTCTTT. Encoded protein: CASASRGGVAFF.

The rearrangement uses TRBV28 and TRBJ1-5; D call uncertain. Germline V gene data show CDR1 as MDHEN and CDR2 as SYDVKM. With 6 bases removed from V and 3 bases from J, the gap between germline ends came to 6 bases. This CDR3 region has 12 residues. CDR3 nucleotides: TGTGCCAGCAGGACACCCAATCAGCCCCAGCATTTT. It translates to CASRTPNQPQHF.

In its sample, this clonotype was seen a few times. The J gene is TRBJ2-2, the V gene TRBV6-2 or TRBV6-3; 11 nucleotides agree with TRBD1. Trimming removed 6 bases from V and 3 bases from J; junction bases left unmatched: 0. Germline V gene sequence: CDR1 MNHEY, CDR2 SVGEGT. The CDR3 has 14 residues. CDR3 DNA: TGTGCCAGCAGGGGACAGGGGGACACCGGGGAGCTGTTTTTT. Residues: CASRGQGDTGELFF.

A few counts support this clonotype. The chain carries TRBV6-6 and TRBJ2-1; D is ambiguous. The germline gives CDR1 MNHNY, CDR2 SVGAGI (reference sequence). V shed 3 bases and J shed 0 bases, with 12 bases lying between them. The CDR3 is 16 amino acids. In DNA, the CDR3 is TGTGCCAGCAGTTATTTCCCTCTGACCTCCTACAATGAGCAGTTCTTC. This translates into CASSYFPLTSYNEQFF.

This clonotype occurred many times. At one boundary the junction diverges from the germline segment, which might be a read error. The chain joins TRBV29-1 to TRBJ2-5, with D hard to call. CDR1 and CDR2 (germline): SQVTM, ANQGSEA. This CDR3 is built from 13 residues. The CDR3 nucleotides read TGCAGCGTCGAAGGACGGAGCCAAGAGACCCAGTACTTC. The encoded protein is CSVEGRSQETQYF.

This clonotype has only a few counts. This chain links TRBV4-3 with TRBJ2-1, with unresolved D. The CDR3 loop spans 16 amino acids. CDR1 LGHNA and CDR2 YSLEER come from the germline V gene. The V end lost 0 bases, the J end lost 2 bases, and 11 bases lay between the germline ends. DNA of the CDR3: TGCGCCAGCAGCCAAGATGGCGCAGAAGCCTACAATGAGCAGTTCTTC. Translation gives CASSQDGAEAYNEQFF.

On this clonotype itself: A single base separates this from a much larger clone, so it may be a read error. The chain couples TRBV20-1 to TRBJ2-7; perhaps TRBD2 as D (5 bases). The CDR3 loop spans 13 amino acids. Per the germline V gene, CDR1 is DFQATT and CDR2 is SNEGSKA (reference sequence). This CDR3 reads CSARGQETYEHYF. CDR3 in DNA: TGCAGTGCGCGAGGGCAGGAGACGTACGAGCACTACTTC.

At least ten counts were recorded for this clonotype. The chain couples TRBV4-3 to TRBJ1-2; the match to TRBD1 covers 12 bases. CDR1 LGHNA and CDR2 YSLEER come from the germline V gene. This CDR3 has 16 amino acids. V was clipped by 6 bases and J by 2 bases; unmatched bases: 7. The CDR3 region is CASSRDRGPTNYGYTF. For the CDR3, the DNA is TGCGCCAGCAGTCGGGACAGGGGGCCGACGAACTATGGCTACACCTTC.

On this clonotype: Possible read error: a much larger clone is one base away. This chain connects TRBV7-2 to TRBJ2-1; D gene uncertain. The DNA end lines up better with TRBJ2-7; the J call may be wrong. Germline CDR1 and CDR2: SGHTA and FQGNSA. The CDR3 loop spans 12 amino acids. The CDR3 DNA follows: TGTGCCAGCAGCTATTCCCACAATGAGCAGTACTTC. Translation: CASSYSHNEQYF.

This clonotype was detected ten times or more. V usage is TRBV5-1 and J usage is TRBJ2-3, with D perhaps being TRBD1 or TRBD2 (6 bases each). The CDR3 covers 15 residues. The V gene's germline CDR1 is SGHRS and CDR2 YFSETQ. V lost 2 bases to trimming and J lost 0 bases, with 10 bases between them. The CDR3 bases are TGCGCCAGCAGCTTCGGCGGGACAAGCACAGATACGCAGTATTTT. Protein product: CASSFGGTSTDTQYF.

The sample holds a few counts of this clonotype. CDR3 sequence reads: CAIRPTNRGETQYF. The CDR3 DNA sequence: TGTGCCATCAGGCCTACGAACAGGGGAGAGACCCAGTACTTC. V is TRBV10-3 and J is TRBJ2-5, with 7 bases identical to TRBD1. This CDR3 contains 14 residues. J was trimmed by 4 bases and V by 6 bases; bases with no gene match: 8. CDR1 ENHRY and CDR2 SYGVKD come from the germline V gene.

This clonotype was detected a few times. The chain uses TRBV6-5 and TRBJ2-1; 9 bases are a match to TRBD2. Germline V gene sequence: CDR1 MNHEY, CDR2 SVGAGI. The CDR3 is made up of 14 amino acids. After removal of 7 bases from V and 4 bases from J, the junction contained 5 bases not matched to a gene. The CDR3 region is CASKVTSGYNEQFF. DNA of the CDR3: TGTGCCAGCAAGGTCACTAGCGGGTACAATGAGCAGTTCTTC.

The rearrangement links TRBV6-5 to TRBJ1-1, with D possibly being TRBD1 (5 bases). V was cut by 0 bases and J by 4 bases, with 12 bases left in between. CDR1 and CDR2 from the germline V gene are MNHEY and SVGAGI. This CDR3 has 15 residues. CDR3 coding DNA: TGTGCCAGCAGTTACTCAAGAGCGCAGGGCACTGAAGCTTTCTTT. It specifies CASSYSRAQGTEAFF.

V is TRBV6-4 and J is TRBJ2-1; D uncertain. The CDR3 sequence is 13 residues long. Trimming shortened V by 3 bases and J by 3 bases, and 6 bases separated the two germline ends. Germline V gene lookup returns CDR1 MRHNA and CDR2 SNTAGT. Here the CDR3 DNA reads TGTGCCAGCAGTGAGGCTAGCTACAATGAGCAGTTCTTC. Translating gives CASSEASYNEQFF.

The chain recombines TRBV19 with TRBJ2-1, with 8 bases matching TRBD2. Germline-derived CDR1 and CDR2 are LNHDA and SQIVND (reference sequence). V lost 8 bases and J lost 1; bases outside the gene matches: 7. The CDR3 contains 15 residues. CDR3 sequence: CASQWSSGSYNEQFF. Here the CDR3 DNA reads TGTGCCAGTCAGTGGTCTAGCGGGTCCTACAATGAGCAGTTCTTC.

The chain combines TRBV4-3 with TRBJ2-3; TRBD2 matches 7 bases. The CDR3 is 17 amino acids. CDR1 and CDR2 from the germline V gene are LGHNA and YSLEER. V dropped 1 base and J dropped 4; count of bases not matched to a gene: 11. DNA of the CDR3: TGCGCCAGCAGCCAAGGCTCCCGACTAGCTCAGCCAGATACGCAGTATTTT. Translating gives CASSQGSRLAQPDTQYF.

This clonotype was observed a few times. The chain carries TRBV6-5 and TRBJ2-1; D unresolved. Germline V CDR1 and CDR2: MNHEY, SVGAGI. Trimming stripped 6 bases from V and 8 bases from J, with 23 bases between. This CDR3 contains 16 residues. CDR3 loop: CASSSVIGRSWDEQFF. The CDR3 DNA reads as TGTGCCAGCAGCTCCGTGATTGGCAGGTCTTGGGATGAGCAGTTCTTC.

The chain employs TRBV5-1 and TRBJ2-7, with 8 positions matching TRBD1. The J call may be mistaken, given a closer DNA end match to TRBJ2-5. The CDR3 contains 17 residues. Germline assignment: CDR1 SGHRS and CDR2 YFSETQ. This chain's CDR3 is CASSPGTGGGIVETQYF. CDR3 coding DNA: TGCGCCAGCAGCCCCGGGACAGGCGGCGGGATCGTGGAGACCCAGTACTTC.

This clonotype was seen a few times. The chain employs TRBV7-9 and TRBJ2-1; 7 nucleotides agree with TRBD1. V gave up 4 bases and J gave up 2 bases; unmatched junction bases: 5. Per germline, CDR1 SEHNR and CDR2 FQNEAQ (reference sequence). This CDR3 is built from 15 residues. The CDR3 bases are TGTGCCAGCAGCTCCCGACAGGGCACCTACAATGAGCAGTTCTTC. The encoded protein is CASSSRQGTYNEQFF.

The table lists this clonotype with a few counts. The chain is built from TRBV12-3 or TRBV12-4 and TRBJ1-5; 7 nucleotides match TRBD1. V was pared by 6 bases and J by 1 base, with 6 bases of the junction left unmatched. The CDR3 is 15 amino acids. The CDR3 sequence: CASSYTGASNQPQHF. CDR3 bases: TGTGCCAGCAGCTATACAGGGGCCAGCAATCAGCCCCAGCATTTT.